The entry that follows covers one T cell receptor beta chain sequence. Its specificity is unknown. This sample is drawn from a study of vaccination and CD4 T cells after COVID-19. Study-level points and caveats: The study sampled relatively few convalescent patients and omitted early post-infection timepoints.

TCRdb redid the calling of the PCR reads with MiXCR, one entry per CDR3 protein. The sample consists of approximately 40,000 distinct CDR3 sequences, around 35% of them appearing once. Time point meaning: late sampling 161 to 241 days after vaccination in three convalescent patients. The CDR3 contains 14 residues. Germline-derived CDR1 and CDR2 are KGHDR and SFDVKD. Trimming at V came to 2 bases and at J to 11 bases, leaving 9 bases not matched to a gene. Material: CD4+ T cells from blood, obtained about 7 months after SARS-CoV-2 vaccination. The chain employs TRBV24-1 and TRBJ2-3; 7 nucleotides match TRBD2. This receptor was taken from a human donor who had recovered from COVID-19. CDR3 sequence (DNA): TGTGCCACCAGTGATTGGACTGGGGGGGAGGTGCAGTATTTT. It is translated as CATSDWTGGEVQYF.